This is a list of T cell receptor beta chains from one sample in a study of glioma-infiltrating T cells. TCRdb re-analysed the multiplex PCR reads in MiXCR, keeping a single row per CDR3 protein. The sample contains approximately 120,000 distinct CDR3 sequences, roughly 20% of which appear only once. The specimen sequenced was glioma tissue, nonneoplastic brain tissue, or PBMCs (not recorded which). These receptors were obtained from a human donor with low-grade glioma or glioblastoma, undergoing nonglioma brain surgery, or in good health (not recorded which). CDR3s include the opening cysteine and the closing phenylalanine or tryptophan. The D gene is left open where the match is weak. Some rows have no size entry. The others give once, few or many, or a class for an expanded clone.

v_gene: TRBV27; d_gene: -; abundance: -; j_gene: TRBJ1-6; CDR3nt: TGTGCCAGCAGTCCCCCAAGTGGGAATTCACCCCTCCGCTTT; CDR3aa: CASSPPSGNSPLRF
v_gene: TRBV12-5; d_gene: -; abundance: few; j_gene: TRBJ2-4; CDR3nt: TGTGCTAGTGGTTTGCAGTCCCCCGCCCCTAAAAACATTCAGTACTTC; CDR3aa: CASGLQSPAPKNIQYF
v_gene: TRBV20-1; d_gene: TRBD2; abundance: many; j_gene: TRBJ2-1; CDR3nt: TGCAGTGCTAGACCGGGACTAGCCGGTGAGCAGTTCTTC; CDR3aa: CSARPGLAGEQFF
v_gene: TRBV6-2/TRBV6-3; d_gene: TRBD2; abundance: many; j_gene: TRBJ2-7; CDR3nt: TGTGCCAGCAGTACCGGGACTAGCGCCTACTTC; CDR3aa: CASSTGTSAYF
v_gene: TRBV28; d_gene: -; abundance: many; j_gene: TRBJ2-7; CDR3nt: TGTGCCAGCAGCGAACGAATTTCCTCCCCGGGCCATAACTACGAGCAGTACTTC; CDR3aa: CASSERISSPGHNYEQYF
v_gene: TRBV12-3/TRBV12-4; d_gene: -; abundance: -; j_gene: TRBJ1-5; CDR3nt: TGTGCCAGCAGTTTCTCAGAGAATCAGCCCCAGCATTTT; CDR3aa: CASSFSENQPQHF
v_gene: TRBV27; d_gene: -; abundance: many; j_gene: TRBJ2-7; CDR3nt: TGTGCCAGCAGTTTATCGGAAAGGGGGTACGAGCAGTACTTC; CDR3aa: CASSLSERGYEQYF
v_gene: TRBV7-8; d_gene: -; abundance: many; j_gene: TRBJ2-5; CDR3nt: TGTGCCAGCAGCTTAACCGAGACCCAGTACTTC; CDR3aa: CASSLTETQYF
v_gene: TRBV7-2; d_gene: -; abundance: many; j_gene: TRBJ1-5; CDR3nt: TGTGCCAGCAGCTTAGTCGGGGGAAGCAATCAGCCCCAGCATTTT; CDR3aa: CASSLVGGSNQPQHF
v_gene: TRBV6-2/TRBV6-3; d_gene: TRBD2; abundance: many; j_gene: TRBJ2-3; CDR3nt: TGTGCCAGTGCCCCCCGGGAGGGCCGGGCAGATACGCAGTATTTT; CDR3aa: CASAPREGRADTQYF
v_gene: TRBV11-2; d_gene: TRBD2; abundance: -; j_gene: TRBJ2-5; CDR3nt: TGTGCCAGCAGCTTAGCGTATCTGGCGGGAGTATGGGAGACCCAGTACTTC; CDR3aa: CASSLAYLAGVWETQYF
v_gene: TRBV19; d_gene: -; abundance: many; j_gene: TRBJ1-5; CDR3nt: TGTGCCAGTAGTATAGAAGGGAGGGACTGGCAGCCCCAGCATTTT; CDR3aa: CASSIEGRDWQPQHF
v_gene: TRBV7-9; d_gene: -; abundance: -; j_gene: TRBJ2-3; CDR3nt: TGTGCCAGCAGTCGCCCCGCTCTCGCAGATACGCGGTATTTT; CDR3aa: CASSRPALADTRYF
v_gene: TRBV30; d_gene: -; abundance: -; j_gene: TRBJ2-1; CDR3nt: TGTGCCTGGAGTCAGGGTAATGAGCAGTTCTTC; CDR3aa: CAWSQGNEQFF
v_gene: TRBV6-6; d_gene: -; abundance: many; j_gene: TRBJ2-1; CDR3nt: TGTGCCAGCAGTTACTCCTCACTAGGGGGTGAGCAGTTCTTC; CDR3aa: CASSYSSLGGEQFF
v_gene: TRBV3-1; d_gene: -; abundance: many; j_gene: TRBJ1-3; CDR3nt: TGTGCCAGCAGCCAAGGGTCGGGCATTATTGGAAACACCATATATTTT; CDR3aa: CASSQGSGIIGNTIYF
v_gene: TRBV19; d_gene: TRBD2; abundance: few; j_gene: TRBJ2-5; CDR3nt: TGTGCCAGTAGTCACCCCAGACTAGCGGAATATGAAGAGACCCAGTACTTC; CDR3aa: CASSHPRLAEYEETQYF
v_gene: TRBV29-1; d_gene: -; abundance: -; j_gene: TRBJ2-7; CDR3nt: TGCAGCGTTGGGACCTCTGGCCGGTACGAGCAGTACTTC; CDR3aa: CSVGTSGRYEQYF
v_gene: TRBV7-2; d_gene: -; abundance: many; j_gene: TRBJ1-1; CDR3nt: TGTGCCAGCAGTCCCATCTTCGGGGAGGAATCTGAAGCTTTCTTT; CDR3aa: CASSPIFGEESEAFF
v_gene: TRBV7-2; d_gene: TRBD2; abundance: many; j_gene: TRBJ2-1; CDR3nt: TGTGCCAGCAGCTTAGGGAGCGGGACGTACAATGAGCAGTTCTTC; CDR3aa: CASSLGSGTYNEQFF